These 9 T cell receptor beta chains share one sample of origin, sequenced in a study of cytomegalovirus exposure and HLA in healthy donors (dated by TCRdb to 2016 to 2017). Libraries were built with the immunoSEQ multiplex PCR assay. For the multiplex PCR, a mixture combining 60 forward primers for TCR Vbeta segments and 13 reverse primers for TCR Jbeta segments was used. TCRdb took this table from immuneACCESS and kept in-frame rearrangements with V and J called. Such tables lack part of the clones; where checked against another copy, unresolved V genes explain under half of the gap, and the rest is unexplained. This sample holds 150,000 to 200,000 clones; more than 65% were observed only once. The leading ten clones occupy less than 3.5% of the sample. Sequenced: PBMCs. These receptors came from a female donor in good health and CMV-seronegative.

The chain links TRBV7-6 to TRBJ2-5, with D possibly TRBD2 on 5 matching bases. The germline CDR1 and CDR2 sequences are SGHVS and FNYEAQ. V lost 2 bases to trimming and J lost 7 bases, with 11 bases between them. This CDR3 has 13 residues. The CDR3 protein is CASSLRSGRTQYF. DNA of the CDR3: TGTGCCAGCAGCTTACGGTCTGGGAGGACCCAGTACTTC.

The chain links TRBV2 to TRBJ1-2, with D unclear. The CDR3 covers 11 residues. Between the trimmed V and J ends, which lost 6 bases and 7 bases, there was a span of 9 bases. CDR1 and CDR2 (germline): SNHLY, FYNNEI. Here the CDR3 reads CASSLSVGYTF. The DNA of the CDR3 is TGTGCCAGCAGCCTCAGTGTTGGCTACACCTTC. Full variable domain (rest looked up from reference TRBV2 and TRBJ1-2): EPEVTQTPSHQVTQMGQEVILRCVPISNHLYFYWYRQILGQKVEFLVSFYNNEISEKSEIFDDQFSVERPDGSNFTLKIRSTKLEDSAMYFCASSLSVGYTFGSGTRLTVV.

CDR3 sequence reads: CASSLQVAGLAGGSVFF. Here the CDR3 DNA reads TGTGCCAGCAGCTTACAGGTGGCGGGGCTAGCGGGAGGTTCGGTGTTTTTT. The chain carries TRBV5-4 and TRBJ2-2; 11 nucleotides line up with TRBD2. V was clipped by 2 bases and J by 15 bases; unmatched bases: 18. CDR1 and CDR2 (germline): SGHNT, YYREEE (reference sequence). The CDR3 sequence is 17 residues long.

The rearrangement joins TRBV6-1 to TRBJ2-1, with D tentatively TRBD2 (6 bases). This CDR3 contains 14 residues. Germline CDR1 MNHNS, CDR2 SASEGT. The V end was cut by 11 bases, the J end by 12 bases, with 26 bases between. Here the CDR3 DNA reads TGTGCCTCCACCGATGGGGGTGCGGGGTGGGGGCAGTTCTTC. It codes for CASTDGGAGWGQFF.

V and J are TRBV5-1 and TRBJ1-4; D may be TRBD1 (5 bases). CDR3 length equals 14 residues. V dropped 5 bases and J dropped 0 bases, with 8 bases sitting between them. Germline V gives CDR1 SGHRS, CDR2 YFSETQ. CDR3 protein: CASRGLATNEKLFF. The CDR3 DNA follows: TGCGCCAGCAGGGGGCTTGCAACTAATGAAAAACTGTTTTTT.

The chain carries TRBV19 and TRBJ2-3, with a possible D match to TRBD1 (7 bases). Trimming took 4 bases from V and 0 from J, leaving 11 bases between them. Germline CDR1 is LNHDA and CDR2 is SQIVND (reference sequence). There are 15 residues in the CDR3. The CDR3 DNA reads as TGTGCCAGTAGTAACAGGGGAGGTAGCACAGATACGCAGTATTTT. This sequence encodes CASSNRGGSTDTQYF. The whole variable domain, filled in from reference TRBV19 and TRBJ2-3, reads DGGITQSPKYLFRKEGQNVTLSCEQNLNHDAMYWYRQDPGQGLRLIYYSQIVNDFQKGDIAEGYSVSREKKESFPLTVTSAQKNPTAFYLCASSNRGGSTDTQYFGPGTRLTVL.

CDR3 nucleotides: TGTGCCAGCAGTTCCCCATGGGACAGGGGGAGAGAGCAGTACTTC. The encoded protein is CASSSPWDRGREQYF. The chain couples TRBV27 to TRBJ2-7; TRBD1 matches 11 bases. This CDR3 is 15 amino acids long. Per germline, CDR1 MNHEY and CDR2 SMNVEV (reference sequence). J was trimmed by 7 bases and V by 4 bases; bases with no gene match: 9.

The chain employs TRBV2 and TRBJ2-2; no clear D gene. The V and J ends lost 1 base and 8 bases respectively, with 11 bases between them. The CDR3 has 14 residues. The V gene's germline CDR1 is SNHLY and CDR2 FYNNEI. The CDR3 loop reads CASSEGSRPGELFF. The CDR3 nucleotides are TGTGCCAGCAGTGAAGGGAGCCGCCCGGGGGAGCTGTTTTTT.

The V and J genes are TRBV19 and TRBJ1-4; D is perhaps TRBD1 (5 bases). The germline V and J ends were trimmed by 8 bases and 4 bases, with 11 bases remaining between them. The V gene's germline CDR1 is LNHDA and CDR2 SQIVND (reference sequence). This CDR3 is built from 13 residues. The DNA of the CDR3 is TGTGCCAGTTCCCGACAGATTAATGAAAAACTGTTTTTT. It codes for CASSRQINEKLFF.